This TCR beta chain appears in the sequencing data of a study of cytomegalovirus exposure and HLA in healthy donors. About the research overall: Samples from HLA-typed donors yielded about 85 million unique TCRs in an early data release.

Donors consisted of healthy bone marrow donors. The primer mix had 60 Vbeta and 13 Jbeta primers. TCRdb keeps only in-frame clones here, not all; method: immunoSEQ multiplex PCR. This table holds about 200,000 clones, over 75% found once. Study-level findings and limits: Cytomegalovirus association was listed for approximately 150 TCR beta chains.

This clone was detected once. Its antigen remains unknown. This CDR3 region has 18 residues. Input material: PBMCs. The chain links TRBV21-1 to TRBJ1-4; TRBD1 reflects the table's D call only, with no check against the DNA. TRBV21-1 is an annotated pseudogene. The source of this sequence is a boy aged 2 to 10 in good health and CMV-seronegative. The CDR3 region is CASSKGGTTGGQGEKLFF. Here the CDR3 DNA reads TGTGCCAGCAGCAAGGGGGGAACGACAGGGGGCCAGGGGGAAAAACTGTTTTTT.